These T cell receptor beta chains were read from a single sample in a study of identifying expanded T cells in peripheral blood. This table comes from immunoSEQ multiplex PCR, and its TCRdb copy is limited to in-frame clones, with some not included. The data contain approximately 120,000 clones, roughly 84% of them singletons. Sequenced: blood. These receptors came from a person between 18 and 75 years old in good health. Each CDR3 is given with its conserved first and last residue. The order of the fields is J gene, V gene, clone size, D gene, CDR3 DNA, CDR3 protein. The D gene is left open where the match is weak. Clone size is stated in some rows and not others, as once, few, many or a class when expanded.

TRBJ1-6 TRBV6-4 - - TGTGCCAGCAGTGAAGACCGGACGTCACCCCTCCACTTT CASSEDRTSPLHF
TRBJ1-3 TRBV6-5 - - TGTGCCAGCAGTCCTACCGGGACATCTGGAAACACCATATATTTT CASSPTGTSGNTIYF
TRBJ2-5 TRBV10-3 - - TGTGCCATCAGTGAGTCGTCGGGCTGGGGAGAGACCCAGTACTTC CAISESSGWGETQYF
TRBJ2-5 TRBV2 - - TGTGCCAGCAGTGAATTGGGGGCGGGGGAGACCCAGTACTTC CASSELGAGETQYF
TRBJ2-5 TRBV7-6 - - TGTGCCAGCAGCTTAGGTTCGGGGGAGACCCAGTACTTC CASSLGSGETQYF
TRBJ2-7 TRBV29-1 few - TGCAGCGTTGATGAGAACTACGAGCAGTACTTC CSVDENYEQYF
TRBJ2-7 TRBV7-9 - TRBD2 TGTGCCAGCTCCGGGCGGCTAGCGGGTGTCACCTACGAGCAGTACTTC CASSGRLAGVTYEQYF
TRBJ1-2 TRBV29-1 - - TGCAGCGTTGAATTGGGGTCTCGGACTGGCTACACCTTC CSVELGSRTGYTF
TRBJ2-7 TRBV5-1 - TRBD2 TGCGCCAGCAGCTTGCGAAGCGGGGTCTACGAGCAGTACTTC CASSLRSGVYEQYF
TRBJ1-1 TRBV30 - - TGTGCCTGGAGTCGCGACAGGATAGAAGCTTTCTTT CAWSRDRIEAFF
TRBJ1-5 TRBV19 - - TGTGCCAGTAGTGCCTGGACCCGTAATCAGCCCCAGCATTTT CASSAWTRNQPQHF
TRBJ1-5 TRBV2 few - TGTGCCAGCAGTGAAGTTTGGACATATAGCAATCAGCCCCAGCATTTT CASSEVWTYSNQPQHF
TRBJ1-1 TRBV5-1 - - TGCGCCAGCAGCTTAAGATACCAGGACACTGAAGCTTTCTTT CASSLRYQDTEAFF
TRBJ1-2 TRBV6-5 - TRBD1 TGTGCCAGCAGGCGGGACAGGGTAGAGGGCTACACCTTC CASRRDRVEGYTF
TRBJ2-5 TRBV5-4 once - TGTGCCAGCAGCTTGGCTTTATACGCGACCCAGTACTTC CASSLALYATQYF
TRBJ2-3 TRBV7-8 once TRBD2 TGTGCCAGCAGCTACCGAGGGACTAGCGGGGGGCGCACAGATACGCAGTATTTT CASSYRGTSGGRTDTQYF
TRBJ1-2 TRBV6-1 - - TGTGCCAGCGGCTTAAACTATGGCTACACCTTC CASGLNYGYTF
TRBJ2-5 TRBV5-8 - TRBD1 TGTGCCAGCAGCCGACCGAACGATAGGACAGGGCTTCAACGGACCCAGTACTTC CASSRPNDRTGLQRTQYF
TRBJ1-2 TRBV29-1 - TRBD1 TGCAGCGTTGACCCGACAGGGTTGGATGGCTACACCTTC CSVDPTGLDGYTF
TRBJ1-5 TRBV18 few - TGTGCCAGCTCCCGGGGGGGGGAAAGAATGCCCCAGCATTTT CASSRGGERMPQHF
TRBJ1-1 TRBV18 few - TGTGCCAGCTCATACGGACGAGGTAACACTGAAGCTTTCTTT CASSYGRGNTEAFF
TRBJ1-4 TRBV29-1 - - TGCAGCGTTAGACGGACTCTTAATGAAAAACTGTTTTTT CSVRRTLNEKLFF
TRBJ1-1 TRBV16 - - TGTGCCAGCAGCCCCGCGGGTAGAGACACTGAAGCTTTCTTT CASSPAGRDTEAFF
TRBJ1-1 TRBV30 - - TGTGCCTGGAGCGTACAGTCGAACACTGAAGCTTTCTTT CAWSVQSNTEAFF
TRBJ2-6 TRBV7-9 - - TGTGCCAGCAGCCTACTTGGCTCTGGGGCCAACGTCCTGACTTTC CASSLLGSGANVLTF
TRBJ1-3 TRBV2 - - TGTGCCAGCCAAGGGGCTGGAAACACCATATATTTT CASQGAGNTIYF
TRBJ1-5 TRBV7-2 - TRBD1 TGTGCCAGCACCCCAGGGGGGGCAAGGCAGCCCCAGCATTTT CASTPGGARQPQHF
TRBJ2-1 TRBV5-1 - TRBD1 TGCGCCAGCAGCACTGGGACAGGGGGACCTTACAATGAGCAGTTCTTC CASSTGTGGPYNEQFF
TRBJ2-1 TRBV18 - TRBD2 TGTGCCAGCTTTGGGGGGGCCTACAATGAGCAGTTCTTC CASFGGAYNEQFF
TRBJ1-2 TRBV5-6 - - TGTGCCAGCAGCTTTTCTCTGGGACGCGGCTACACCTTC CASSFSLGRGYTF
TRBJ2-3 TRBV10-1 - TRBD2 TGCGCCAGTTGCTCGTCTAGCGGAGACCCCACAGATACGCAGTATTTT CASCSSSGDPTDTQYF
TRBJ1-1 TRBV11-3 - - TGTGCCAGCAGCTTATCGGGGAACACTGAAGCTTTCTTT CASSLSGNTEAFF
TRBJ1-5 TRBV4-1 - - TGCGCCAGCAGCCGTGGACCAGTCAATCAGCCCCAGCATTTT CASSRGPVNQPQHF
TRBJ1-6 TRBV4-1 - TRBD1 TGCGCCAGCAGCCTCACAGGGGGGGACAGATCACCCCTCCACTTT CASSLTGGDRSPLHF
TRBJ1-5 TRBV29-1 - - TGCAGCGTTGAGGAGACCAGAGGTCAGCCCCAGCATTTT CSVEETRGQPQHF
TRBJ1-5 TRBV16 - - TGTGCCAGCAGCCAGGGGACCACCTATCAGCCCCAGCATTTT CASSQGTTYQPQHF
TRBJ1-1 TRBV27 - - TGTGCCAGCAGTTTAATTTCAGGGAACACTGAAGCTTTCTTT CASSLISGNTEAFF
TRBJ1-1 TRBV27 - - TGTGCCAGCAGTTTAGCCGGGTGGAACACTGAAGCTTTCTTT CASSLAGWNTEAFF
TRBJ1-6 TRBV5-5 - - TGTGCCAGCAGCTTAAGGGTTAGCTCCTATAATTCACCCCTCCACTTT CASSLRVSSYNSPLHF
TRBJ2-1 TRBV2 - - TGTGCCAGCAGTGCGGGGAGCTCCTACAATGAGCAGTTCTTC CASSAGSSYNEQFF
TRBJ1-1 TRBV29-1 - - TGCAGCGTTACACAGGGAGGGGGATACACTGAAGCTTTCTTT CSVTQGGGYTEAFF
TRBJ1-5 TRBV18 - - TGTGCCAGCTCACCACCCTATAGCAATCAGCCCCAGCATTTT CASSPPYSNQPQHF
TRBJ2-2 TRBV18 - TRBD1 TGTGCCAGCTCACGGACAGGGTGGACCGGGGAGCTGTTTTTT CASSRTGWTGELFF
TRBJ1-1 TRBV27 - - TGTGCCAGCAGCCGGCGGGGCATGAACACTGAAGCTTTCTTT CASSRRGMNTEAFF
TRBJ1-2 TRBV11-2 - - TGTGCCAGCAGCTTAGATCAATTGAGGAGCTACACCTTC CASSLDQLRSYTF
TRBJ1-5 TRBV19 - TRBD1 TGTGCCAGTAGTGCAACAGGGGAGGGTAGCAATCAGCCCCAGCATTTT CASSATGEGSNQPQHF
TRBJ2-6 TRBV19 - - TGTGCCAGTAGCGGCCCCTCTGGGGCCAACGTCCTGACTTTC CASSGPSGANVLTF
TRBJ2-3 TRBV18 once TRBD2 TGTGCCAGCTCACCACCGATTAGCGGGGGGGCGAGGACGCAGTATTTT CASSPPISGGARTQYF
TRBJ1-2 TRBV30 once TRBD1 TGTGCCTGGAGTGTGCGAAGCAGGGGGAGATATGGCTACACCTTC CAWSVRSRGRYGYTF
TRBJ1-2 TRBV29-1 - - TGCAGCGCCCGATACACGACAGGCCCGGGAAACTATGGCTACACCTTC CSARYTTGPGNYGYTF
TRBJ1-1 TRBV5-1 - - TGCGCCAGCAGCTTGGACGTGAACACTGAAGCTTTCTTT CASSLDVNTEAFF